The next 13 T cell receptor beta chains were all read from a single sample in a study of identical twins. TCRdb re-analysed the 5' RACE reads in MiXCR, keeping a single row per CDR3 protein. The repertoire has about 530,000 distinct CDR3 sequences, around 24% of them found once; the top ten carry about 0.5%. Another study also made use of these data, one on yellow fever vaccine responses in identical twins.

The specimen was CD4+ T cells sorted from blood. These receptors all come from a young woman in good health.

This clonotype was recorded a few times. The germline gene is not matched at one end of the junction; a read error may be the cause. The chain has TRBV20-1 and TRBJ2-1, with TRBD2 identical over 8 bases. The CDR3 totals 15 residues. Germline V lookup: CDR1 DFQATT, CDR2 SNEGSKA (reference sequence). The CDR3 loop is CSARAEGLVYNEQFF. The CDR3 region has the DNA TGCAGTGCAAGAGCGGAGGGACTAGTATATAATGAGCAGTTCTTC.

The chain joins TRBV28 to TRBJ2-1; 15 nucleotides agree with TRBD2. Germline V gene data show CDR1 as MDHEN and CDR2 as SYDVKM. The V and J ends lost 10 bases and 11 bases, in that order; junction bases with no gene match: 12. The CDR3 sequence is 15 residues long. The CDR3 protein is CATGQEGLAGGKQFF. As DNA, the CDR3 is TGTGCCACAGGACAAGAGGGACTAGCGGGAGGAAAGCAGTTCTTC.

As concerns this clonotype: The junction departs from germline at one end; a sequencing error may be responsible. J is TRBJ1-2 and V is TRBV15; possible D gene TRBD1, 5 bases. Germline V gene sequence: CDR1 LNHNV, CDR2 YYDKDF (reference sequence). This CDR3 has 13 amino acids. CDR3 in amino acids: CATSRDYQGPTVF. For the CDR3, the DNA is TGTGCCACCAGCAGAGATTATCAGGGACCCACCGTCTTC.

Of note for this clonotype: Sequence at one end of the junction differs from germline and may be a read error. V gene TRBV12-3 or TRBV12-4 combines with J gene TRBJ2-1; D gene unclear. This CDR3 contains 12 residues. The CDR3 region has the DNA TGTGCCAGCAGTTCCTGGACGAATGGGCAGTTCTTC. Amino acid sequence: CASSSWTNGQFF.

For this clonotype: This may be a read error: a much more frequent sequence differs by one nucleotide. The gene calls are TRBV5-1 and TRBJ1-2; 8 bases agree with TRBD1. The germline V gene encodes CDR1 SGHRS and CDR2 YFSETQ. The CDR3 has 14 residues. J was trimmed by 3 bases and V by 0 bases; bases with no gene match: 1. In DNA form, the CDR3 reads TGCGCCAGCAGCTTGGGACAGGGGTACTATGGCTACACCTTC. Amino acid sequence: CASSLGQGYYGYTF.

The chain is built from TRBV14 and TRBJ2-1; D is unresolved. The germline V gene encodes CDR1 SGHDN and CDR2 FVKESK. Trimming removed 0 bases from V and 0 bases from J, with 12 bases in between. This CDR3 contains 17 residues. The CDR3 loop is CASSQDWPFSSYNEQFF. DNA of the CDR3: TGTGCCAGCAGCCAAGACTGGCCCTTTAGCTCCTACAATGAGCAGTTCTTC.

V is TRBV28 and J is TRBJ1-3; D not certain. The CDR3 has 15 amino acids. V was clipped by 5 bases and J by 4 bases, with 15 bases between them. Germline values: CDR1 MDHEN, CDR2 SYDVKM. The chain's CDR3 is CASSPPVTGGNTIYF. The CDR3 coding sequence is TGTGCCAGCAGTCCCCCTGTGACCGGGGGAAACACCATATATTTT.

This clonotype has just a few counts. The chain employs TRBV28 and TRBJ2-5; TRBD1 might be the D (6 bases). Germline V gives CDR1 MDHEN, CDR2 SYDVKM. The CDR3 has 16 residues. Trimming took 3 bases from V and 1 from J, leaving 15 bases between them. For the CDR3, the DNA is TGTGCCAGCAGTTTTGGGAACAGGGTAGTCCAAGAGACCCAGTACTTC. As protein: CASSFGNRVVQETQYF.

This clonotype turned up a few times. This chain links TRBV12-3 or TRBV12-4 with TRBJ1-1; 7 nucleotides align to TRBD1. The CDR3 loop spans 14 amino acids. V shed 6 bases, J shed 6 bases, and the junction held 10 bases outside the gene matches. The CDR3 DNA reads TGTGCCAGCAGCCGTATTACAGGGGTCGCTGAAGCTTTCTTT. It codes for CASSRITGVAEAFF.

The chain recombines TRBV5-1 with TRBJ2-1, with 8 bases identical to TRBD2. In germline, CDR1 is SGHRS, CDR2 YFSETQ. The CDR3 extends over 14 amino acids. V shed 4 bases and J 8 bases; nucleotides not matched to a gene: 8. The CDR3 DNA is TGCGCCAGCAGCCTACCGGGACTAGTCGATGAGCAGTTCTTC. Encoded protein: CASSLPGLVDEQFF.

This clonotype was seen ten or more times. The CDR3 here is CASSSTSGGAREQYV. The CDR3 region has the DNA TGTGCCAGCTCGTCTACTAGCGGGGGGGCCCGTGAGCAGTACGTC. The chain recombines TRBV18 with TRBJ2-7; 13 nucleotides align to TRBD2. V shed 6 bases and J 7 bases; nucleotides not matched to a gene: 9. This CDR3 spans 15 amino acids. CDR1 is KGHSH, CDR2 LQKENI, per germline.

This clonotype was seen more than once but under ten times. The rearrangement uses TRBV9 and TRBJ2-1; TRBD2 might be the D (5 bases). CDR1 is SGDLS and CDR2 is YYNGEE in the germline V gene. V was trimmed by 5 bases and J by 8 bases, leaving 11 bases between them. CDR3 size: 12 residues. Here the CDR3 reads CASRGPGDEQFF. For the CDR3, the DNA is TGTGCCAGCAGGGGCCCCGGGGATGAGCAGTTCTTC.

The chain joins TRBV10-2 to TRBJ2-3, with 13 nucleotides matching TRBD2. V was clipped by 6 bases and J by 0 bases; unmatched bases: 18. The CDR3 is 21 residues long. Per the germline V gene, CDR1 is WSHSY and CDR2 is SAAADI. The CDR3 DNA reads as TGCGCCAGCAGACGGACTAGCGGGGGCACCTCGACGGGGGCGAGCACAGATACGCAGTATTTT. Amino acid sequence: CASRRTSGGTSTGASTDTQYF.